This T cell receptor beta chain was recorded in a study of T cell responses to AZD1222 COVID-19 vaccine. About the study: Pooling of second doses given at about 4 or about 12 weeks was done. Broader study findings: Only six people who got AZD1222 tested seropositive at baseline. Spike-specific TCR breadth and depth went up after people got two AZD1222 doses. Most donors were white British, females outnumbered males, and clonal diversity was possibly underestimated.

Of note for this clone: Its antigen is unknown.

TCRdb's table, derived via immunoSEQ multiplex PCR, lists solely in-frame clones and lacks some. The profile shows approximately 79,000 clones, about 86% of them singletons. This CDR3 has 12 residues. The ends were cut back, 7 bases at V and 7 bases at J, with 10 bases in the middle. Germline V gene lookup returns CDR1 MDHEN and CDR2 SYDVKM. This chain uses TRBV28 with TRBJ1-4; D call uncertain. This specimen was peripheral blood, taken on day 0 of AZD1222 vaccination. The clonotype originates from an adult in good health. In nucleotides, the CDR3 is TGTGCCAGCATGGATGGGAGTGAAAAACTGTTTTTT. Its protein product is CASMDGSEKLFF.